This T cell receptor (beta chain) was recorded in a study of breast tumors, draining lymph nodes, adjacent tissues. TCRdb reprocessed the multiplex PCR reads with MiXCR, giving one entry per CDR3 protein. This sample has about 180,000 distinct CDR3 sequences, with about 33% found just once. Samples came from axillary lymph nodes draining the breast cancer. V lost 4 bases and J lost 5; bases outside the gene matches: 13. This CDR3 has 17 residues. CDR1 and CDR2 (germline): LNHDA, SQIVND (reference sequence). The TCR comes from a female donor with breast cancer. Some clones in this sample may be carry-over from other donors' samples. V gene TRBV19 combines with J gene TRBJ2-5, with 10 bases fitting TRBD2. The sample taken for sequencing was axillary lymph node tissue. CDR3 amino acids: CASSRVGGRLAGETQYF. The CDR3 DNA reads TGTGCCAGTAGTAGGGTGGGGGGCAGACTAGCGGGTGAGACCCAGTACTTC. Filled out from reference TRBV19 and TRBJ2-5, the complete variable domain reads DGGITQSPKYLFRKEGQNVTLSCEQNLNHDAMYWYRQDPGQGLRLIYYSQIVNDFQKGDIAEGYSVSREKKESFPLTVTSAQKNPTAFYLCASSRVGGRLAGETQYFGPGTRLLVL.